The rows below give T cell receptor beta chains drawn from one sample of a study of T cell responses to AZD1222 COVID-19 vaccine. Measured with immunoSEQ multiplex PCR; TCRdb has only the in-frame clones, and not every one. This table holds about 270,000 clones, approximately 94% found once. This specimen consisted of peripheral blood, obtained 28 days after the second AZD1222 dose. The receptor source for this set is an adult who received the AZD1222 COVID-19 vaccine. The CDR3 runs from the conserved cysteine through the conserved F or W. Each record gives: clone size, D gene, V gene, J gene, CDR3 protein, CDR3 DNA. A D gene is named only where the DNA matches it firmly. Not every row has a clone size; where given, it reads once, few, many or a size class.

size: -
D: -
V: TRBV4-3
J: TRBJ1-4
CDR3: CASSQDGGGLEKLFF
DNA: TGCGCCAGCAGCCAAGATGGAGGGGGGTTGGAAAAACTGTTTTTT

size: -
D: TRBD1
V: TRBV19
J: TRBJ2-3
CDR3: CASSRQGSGTDTQYF
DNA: TGTGCCAGCTCCCGACAGGGCTCTGGCACAGATACGCAGTATTTT

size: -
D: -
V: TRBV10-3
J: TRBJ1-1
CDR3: CAISGRAGKEDTEAFF
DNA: TGTGCCATCAGTGGGAGGGCAGGGAAGGAGGACACTGAAGCTTTCTTT

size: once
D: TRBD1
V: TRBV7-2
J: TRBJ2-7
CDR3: CASSPDRAYYEQYF
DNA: TGTGCCAGCAGCCCGGACAGGGCATACTACGAGCAGTACTTC

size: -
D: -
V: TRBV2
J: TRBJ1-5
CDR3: CASSDELSGQPQHF
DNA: TGTGCCAGCAGTGACGAGCTTTCCGGGCAGCCCCAGCATTTT

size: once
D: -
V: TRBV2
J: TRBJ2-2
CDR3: CASNTGAPVAGELFF
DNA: TGTGCCAGCAACACCGGGGCCCCGGTTGCCGGGGAGCTGTTTTTT

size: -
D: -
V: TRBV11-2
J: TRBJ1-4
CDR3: CASSFQDSNEKLFF
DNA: TGTGCCAGCAGCTTTCAGGACAGTAATGAAAAACTGTTTTTT

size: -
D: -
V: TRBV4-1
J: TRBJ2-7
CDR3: CASSQPSHEQYF
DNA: TGCGCCAGCAGCCAACCTAGTCACGAGCAGTACTTC

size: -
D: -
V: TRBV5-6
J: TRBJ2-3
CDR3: CASSLAGNTDTQYF
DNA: TGTGCCAGCAGCTTGGCTGGAAACACAGATACGCAGTATTTT

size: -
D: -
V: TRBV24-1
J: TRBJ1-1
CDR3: CATLNAKGTEAFF
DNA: TGTGCCACCCTGAACGCGAAAGGAACTGAAGCTTTCTTT

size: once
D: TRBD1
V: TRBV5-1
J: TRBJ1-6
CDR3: CASSPATGGPFYNSPLHF
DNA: TGCGCCAGCAGCCCCGCAACAGGGGGGCCTTTCTATAATTCACCCCTCCACTTT

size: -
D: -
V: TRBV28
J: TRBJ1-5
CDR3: CASSAPWRDKRNQPQHF
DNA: TGTGCCAGCAGTGCCCCTTGGCGGGATAAGAGGAATCAGCCCCAGCATTTT

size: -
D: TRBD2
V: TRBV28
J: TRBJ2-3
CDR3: CASSRGGDGTDTQYF
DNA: TGTGCCAGCAGCCGGGGGGGGGACGGCACAGATACGCAGTATTTT

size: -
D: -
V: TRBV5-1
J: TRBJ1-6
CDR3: CASSLEGEGSPLHF
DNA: TGCGCCAGCAGCTTGGAGGGAGAGGGTTCACCCCTCCACTTT

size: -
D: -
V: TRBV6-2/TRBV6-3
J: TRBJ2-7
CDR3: CASSYPWTDSYEQYF
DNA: TGTGCCAGCAGTTACCCCTGGACGGACTCCTACGAGCAGTACTTC

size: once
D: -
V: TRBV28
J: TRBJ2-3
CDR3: CASSFATASGTQYF
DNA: TGTGCCAGCAGTTTTGCAACAGCTTCGGGTACGCAGTATTTT

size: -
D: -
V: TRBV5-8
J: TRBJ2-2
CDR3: CASSEARPRGELFF
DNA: TGTGCCAGCAGCGAGGCAAGGCCTCGCGGGGAGCTGTTTTTT

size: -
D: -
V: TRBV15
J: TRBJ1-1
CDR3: CATSLDTEAFF
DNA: TGTGCCACCAGCCTGGACACTGAAGCTTTCTTT

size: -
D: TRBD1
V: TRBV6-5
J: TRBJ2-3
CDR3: CASRGTGGTDTQYF
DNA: TGTGCCAGCAGGGGGACAGGGGGGACAGATACGCAGTATTTT

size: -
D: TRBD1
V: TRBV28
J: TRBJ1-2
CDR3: CASSSKTGTGDGYGYTF
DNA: TGTGCCAGCAGTTCTAAAACCGGGACAGGGGATGGCTATGGCTACACCTTC

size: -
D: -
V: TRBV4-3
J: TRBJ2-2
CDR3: CASSQGVHGELFF
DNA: TGCGCCAGCAGCCAAGGGGTTCACGGGGAGCTGTTTTTT

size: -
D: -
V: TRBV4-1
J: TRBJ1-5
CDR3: CASSQIRQGGQPQHF
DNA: TGCGCCAGCAGCCAAATCCGGCAGGGTGGGCAGCCCCAGCATTTT

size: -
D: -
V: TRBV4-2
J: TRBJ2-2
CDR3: CASSQDRGVGELFF
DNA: TGTGCCAGCAGCCAAGATCGGGGCGTCGGGGAGCTGTTTTTT

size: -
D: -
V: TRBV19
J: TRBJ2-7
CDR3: CASSIARGYEQYF
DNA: TGTGCCAGTAGTATTGCCAGGGGATACGAGCAGTACTTC

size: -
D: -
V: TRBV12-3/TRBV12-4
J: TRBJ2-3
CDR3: CASSSRATDTQYF
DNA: TGTGCCAGCAGCTCCAGGGCCACAGATACGCAGTATTTT

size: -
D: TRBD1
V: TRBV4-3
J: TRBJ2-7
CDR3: CASSQDRAYEQYF
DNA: TGCGCCAGCAGCCAGGACAGGGCCTACGAGCAGTACTTC

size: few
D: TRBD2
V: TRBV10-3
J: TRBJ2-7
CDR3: CAISDGRDAYEQYF
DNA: TGTGCCATCAGTGATGGGAGGGATGCCTACGAGCAGTACTTC